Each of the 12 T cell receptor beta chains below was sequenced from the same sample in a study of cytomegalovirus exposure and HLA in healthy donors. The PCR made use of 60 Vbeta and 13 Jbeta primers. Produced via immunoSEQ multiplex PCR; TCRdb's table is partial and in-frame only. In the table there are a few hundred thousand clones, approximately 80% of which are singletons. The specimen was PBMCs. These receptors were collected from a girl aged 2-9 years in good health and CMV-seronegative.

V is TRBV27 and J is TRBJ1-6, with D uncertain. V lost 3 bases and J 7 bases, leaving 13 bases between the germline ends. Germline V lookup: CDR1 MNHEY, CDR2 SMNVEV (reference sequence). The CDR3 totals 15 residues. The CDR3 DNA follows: TGTGCCAGCAGTTTGTCAGGCCCAACGAATTCACCCCTCCACTTT. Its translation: CASSLSGPTNSPLHF.

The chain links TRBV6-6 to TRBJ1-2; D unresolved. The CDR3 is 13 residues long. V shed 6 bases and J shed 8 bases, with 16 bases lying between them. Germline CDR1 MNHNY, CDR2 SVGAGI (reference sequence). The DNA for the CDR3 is TGTGCCAGCAGGCTCGTTATGAGTTCGGGCTACACCTTC. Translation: CASRLVMSSGYTF.

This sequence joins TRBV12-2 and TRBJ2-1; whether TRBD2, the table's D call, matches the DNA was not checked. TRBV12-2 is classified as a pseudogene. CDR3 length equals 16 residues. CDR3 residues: CASRLVVTVRYNEQFF. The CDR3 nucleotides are TGTGCAAGTCGCTTAGTAGTTACCGTGCGGTACAATGAGCAGTTCTTC.

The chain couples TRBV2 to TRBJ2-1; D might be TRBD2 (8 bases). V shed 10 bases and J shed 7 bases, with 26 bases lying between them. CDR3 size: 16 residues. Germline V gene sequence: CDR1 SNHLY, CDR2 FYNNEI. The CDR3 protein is CAILLGGGGMGNEQFF. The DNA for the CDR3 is TGTGCCATCCTACTAGGGGGCGGGGGGATGGGGAATGAGCAGTTCTTC.

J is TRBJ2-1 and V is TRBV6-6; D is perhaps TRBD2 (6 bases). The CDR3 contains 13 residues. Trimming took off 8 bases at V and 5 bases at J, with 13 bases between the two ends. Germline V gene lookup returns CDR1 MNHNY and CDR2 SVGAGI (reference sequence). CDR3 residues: CASRDSYNNEQFF. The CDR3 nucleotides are TGTGCCAGCCGGGACTCCTATAACAATGAGCAGTTCTTC.

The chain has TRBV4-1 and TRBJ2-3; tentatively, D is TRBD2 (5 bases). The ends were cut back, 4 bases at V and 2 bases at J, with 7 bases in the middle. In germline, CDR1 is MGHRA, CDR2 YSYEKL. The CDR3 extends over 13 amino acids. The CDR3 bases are TGCGCCAGCAGCCCGGGGTTCACAGATACGCAGTATTTT. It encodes CASSPGFTDTQYF.

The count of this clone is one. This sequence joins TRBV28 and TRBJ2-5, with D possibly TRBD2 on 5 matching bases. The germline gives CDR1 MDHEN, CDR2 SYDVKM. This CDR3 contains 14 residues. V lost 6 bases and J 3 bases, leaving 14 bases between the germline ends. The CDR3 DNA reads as TGTGCCAGCAGATCTGGACTGTACGAAGAGACCCAGTACTTC. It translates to CASRSGLYEETQYF.

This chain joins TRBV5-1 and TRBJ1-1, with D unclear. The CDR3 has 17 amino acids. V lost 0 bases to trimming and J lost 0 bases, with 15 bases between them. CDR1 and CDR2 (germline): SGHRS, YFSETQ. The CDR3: CASSLVQTADMNTEAFF. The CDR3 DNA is TGCGCCAGCAGCTTGGTGCAGACTGCTGATATGAACACTGAAGCTTTCTTT. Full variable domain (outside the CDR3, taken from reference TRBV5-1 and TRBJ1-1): KAGVTQTPRYLIKTRGQQVTLSCSPISGHRSVSWYQQTPGQGLQFLFEYFSETQRNKGNFPGRFSGRQFSNSRSEMNVSTLELGDSALYLCASSLVQTADMNTEAFFGQGTRLTVV.

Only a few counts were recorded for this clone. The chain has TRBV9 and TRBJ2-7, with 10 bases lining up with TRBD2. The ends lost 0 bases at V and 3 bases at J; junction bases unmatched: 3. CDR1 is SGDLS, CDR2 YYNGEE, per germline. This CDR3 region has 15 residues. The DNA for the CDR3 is TGTGCCAGCAGCGTAGAAGCGGGGGGGGGCTACGAGCAGTACTTC. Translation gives CASSVEAGGGYEQYF.

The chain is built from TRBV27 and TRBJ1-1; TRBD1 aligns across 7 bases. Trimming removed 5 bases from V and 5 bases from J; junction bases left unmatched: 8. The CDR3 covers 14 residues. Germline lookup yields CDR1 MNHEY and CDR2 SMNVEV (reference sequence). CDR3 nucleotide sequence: TGTGCCAGCAGTGCAGGGGGGCGGAGGACTGAAGCTTTCTTT. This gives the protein CASSAGGRRTEAFF.

The CDR3 region has the DNA TGTGCCAGCAGCTCGACTGTGACGGGACTAGCTTACAATGAGCAGTTCTTC. Translation: CASSSTVTGLAYNEQFF. The gene calls are TRBV7-6 and TRBJ2-1, with TRBD2 matching over 9 bases. The CDR3 sequence is 17 residues long. The junction had 11 bases not matched to a gene; V was cut back by 4 bases and J by 4 bases. CDR1 SGHVS and CDR2 FNYEAQ come from the germline V gene.

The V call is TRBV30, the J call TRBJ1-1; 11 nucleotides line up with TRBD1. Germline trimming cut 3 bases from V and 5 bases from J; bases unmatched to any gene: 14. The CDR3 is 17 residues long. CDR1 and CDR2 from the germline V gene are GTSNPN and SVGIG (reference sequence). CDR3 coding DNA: TGTGCCTGGAGATCTCGGAGTGGACAGGGGGCGGCAACTGAAGCTTTCTTT. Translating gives CAWRSRSGQGAATEAFF.